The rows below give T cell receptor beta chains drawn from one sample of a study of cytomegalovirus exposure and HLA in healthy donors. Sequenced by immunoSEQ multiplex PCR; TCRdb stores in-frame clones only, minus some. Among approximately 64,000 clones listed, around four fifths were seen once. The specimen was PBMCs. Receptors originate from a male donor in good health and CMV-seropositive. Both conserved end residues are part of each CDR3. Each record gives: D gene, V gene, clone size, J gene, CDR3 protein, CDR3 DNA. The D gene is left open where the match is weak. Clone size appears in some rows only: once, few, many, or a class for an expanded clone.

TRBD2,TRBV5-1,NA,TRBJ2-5,CASSLGGGQETQYF,TGCGCCAGCAGCCTGGGCGGGGGCCAAGAGACCCAGTACTTC
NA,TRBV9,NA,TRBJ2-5,CASRRADQETQYF,TGTGCCAGCAGGAGGGCGGACCAAGAGACCCAGTACTTC
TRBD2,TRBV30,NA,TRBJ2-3,CAWKPGAGGPNTQYF,TGTGCCTGGAAACCCGGGGCGGGGGGGCCAAATACGCAGTATTTT
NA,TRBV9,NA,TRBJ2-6,CASSAPISGILSGANVLTF,TGTGCCAGCAGCGCTCCCATCTCCGGGATCCTCTCTGGGGCCAACGTCCTGACTTTC
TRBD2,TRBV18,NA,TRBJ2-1,CASSHGTNNEQFF,TGTGCCAGCTCACACGGGACTAACAATGAGCAGTTCTTC
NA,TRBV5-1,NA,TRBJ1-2,CASSLAGYPYGYTF,TGCGCCAGCAGCTTGGCCGGGTATCCGTATGGCTACACCTTC
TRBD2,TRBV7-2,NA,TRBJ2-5,CASSSGTSGGPETQYF,TGTGCCAGCAGCTCCGGGACTAGCGGGGGCCCTGAGACCCAGTACTTC
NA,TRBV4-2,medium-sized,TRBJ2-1,CASSQQQQGYEQFF,TGTGCCAGCAGCCAACAGCAACAGGGCTATGAGCAGTTCTTC
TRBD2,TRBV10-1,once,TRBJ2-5,CASSESGLAVYF,TGCGCCAGCAGTGAGTCGGGGCTAGCGGTGTACTTC
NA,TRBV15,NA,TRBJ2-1,CATSRGGNEQFF,TGTGCCACCAGCAGGGGGGGCAATGAGCAGTTCTTC
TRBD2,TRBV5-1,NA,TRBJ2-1,CASSSLPTIGTSGSYNEQFF,TGCGCCAGCAGCTCCCTGCCGACTATCGGGACTAGCGGGTCTTACAATGAGCAGTTCTTC
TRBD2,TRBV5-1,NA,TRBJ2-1,CASLWEGLAVYNEQFF,TGCGCCAGCTTGTGGGAGGGACTAGCGGTTTACAATGAGCAGTTCTTC
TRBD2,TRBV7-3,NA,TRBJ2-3,CASSPTSGGSSSTDTQYF,TGTGCCAGCAGCCCCACTAGCGGTGGATCGTCTAGCACAGATACGCAGTATTTT
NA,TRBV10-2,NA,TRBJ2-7,CASLKGSYEQYF,TGCGCCAGCTTGAAGGGGTCCTACGAGCAGTACTTC
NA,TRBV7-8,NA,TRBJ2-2,CASSLNPGNTGELFF,TGTGCCAGCAGCTTAAACCCAGGGAACACCGGGGAGCTGTTTTTT
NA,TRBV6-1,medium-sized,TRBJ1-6,CASSAGPYNSPLHF,TGTGCCAGCAGCGCAGGCCCCTATAATTCACCCCTCCACTTT
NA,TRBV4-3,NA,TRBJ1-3,CASSQTAGNTIYF,TGCGCCAGCAGCCAAACAGCTGGAAACACCATATATTTT
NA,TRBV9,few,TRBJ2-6,CASSVSLGGGASGANVLTF,TGTGCCAGCAGCGTCTCCCTGGGGGGTGGGGCCTCTGGGGCCAACGTCCTGACTTTC
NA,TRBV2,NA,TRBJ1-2,CASSEGGTNYGYTF,TGTGCCAGCAGTGAAGGCGGGACTAACTATGGCTACACCTTC
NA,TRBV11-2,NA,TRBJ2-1,CASSPVSGTYNEQFF,TGTGCCAGCAGCCCTGTTTCGGGTACATACAATGAGCAGTTCTTC
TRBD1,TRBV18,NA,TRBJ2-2,CASSPRTGDGELFF,TGTGCCAGCTCGCCTAGGACAGGGGACGGGGAGCTGTTTTTT
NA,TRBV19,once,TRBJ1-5,CASKGDGDQPQHF,TGTGCCAGTAAGGGGGACGGGGATCAGCCCCAGCATTTT
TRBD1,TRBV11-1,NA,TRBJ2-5,CASSPTHGTVQETQYF,TGTGCCAGCAGTCCCACCCACGGGACAGTCCAAGAGACCCAGTACTTC
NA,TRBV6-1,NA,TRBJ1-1,CASSYTANTEAFF,TGTGCCAGCAGTTATACAGCGAACACTGAAGCTTTCTTT
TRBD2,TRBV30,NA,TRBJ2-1,CAEGTSGRGQFF,TGTGCCGAGGGGACTAGCGGTCGTGGACAGTTCTTC
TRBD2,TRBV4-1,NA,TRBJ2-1,CASSHSRTSGGNEQFF,TGCGCCAGCAGCCACAGTAGGACTAGCGGGGGAAATGAGCAGTTCTTC